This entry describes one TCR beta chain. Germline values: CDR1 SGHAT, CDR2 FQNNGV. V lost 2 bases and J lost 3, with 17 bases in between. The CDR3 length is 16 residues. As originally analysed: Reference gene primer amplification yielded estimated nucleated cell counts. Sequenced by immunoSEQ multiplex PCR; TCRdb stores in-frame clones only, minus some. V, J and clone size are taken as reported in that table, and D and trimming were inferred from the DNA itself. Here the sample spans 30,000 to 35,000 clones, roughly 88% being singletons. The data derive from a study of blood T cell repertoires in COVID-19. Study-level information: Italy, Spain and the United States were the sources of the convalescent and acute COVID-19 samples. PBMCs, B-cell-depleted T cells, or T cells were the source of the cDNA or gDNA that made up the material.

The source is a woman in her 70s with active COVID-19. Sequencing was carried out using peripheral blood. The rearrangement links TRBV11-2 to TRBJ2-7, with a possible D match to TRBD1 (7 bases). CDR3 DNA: TGTGCCAGCAGCTTAAAAGGGGGGCAGGGGGGCTACGAGCAGTACTTC. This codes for CASSLKGGQGGYEQYF.